This TCR beta chain comes out of a study of shared clonotypes between healthy human individuals. Assay runs were performed at deep level. It was across several immunoSEQ plates that each subset's genomic DNA was evenly split. Using immunoSEQ multiplex PCR, the repertoire was profiled, and TCRdb retains in-frame clones only, with some absent. Counted here are about 380,000 clones, 96% occurring once; the ten biggest clones make up 0.32%. Germline CDR1 and CDR2: MRHNA and SNTAGT. V gave up 4 bases and J gave up 5 bases; unmatched junction bases: 5. The CDR3 contains 15 residues. J is TRBJ2-1 and V is TRBV6-4; TRBD2 matches 10 bases. The clonotype originates from a man younger than 40 in good health. The specimen was memory CD8+ T cells sorted from blood. Subset denoted: CD45RO+ cells pooled with CCR7-negative TemRA cells. CDR3 DNA: TGTGCCAGCAGTGTGGCCAGCGGGAGGGACAATGAGCAGTTCTTC. Translation: CASSVASGRDNEQFF.